This T cell receptor beta chain derives from a study of beta chain features in type 1 diabetes. Study-level findings and limits: Moderate yet significant TCRB CDR3 shortening was seen in Type 1 diabetes patients in all four CD4+ subsets.

Germline V gene lookup returns CDR1 GTSNPN and CDR2 SVGIG (reference sequence). The V end lost 0 bases, the J end lost 0 bases, and 8 bases lay between the germline ends. The CDR3 sequence is 15 residues long. The study reverse transcribed the entire isolated RNA, so it sequenced expressed TCRB transcripts. TCRdb's table, derived via immunoSEQ multiplex PCR, lists solely in-frame clones and lacks some. The sample contains almost 350,000 clones, approximately 10% of which appear only once. A remark on this clone: No antigen is known for it. Within the sample, other DNA sequences also encode this same CDR3.

Sample: central memory CD4+ T cells from blood. The sequence was collected from a man aged 25-45 years with type 1 diabetes. The V call is TRBV30, the J call TRBJ1-4; the D is unclear. CDR3 sequence: CAWSVGYATNEKLFF. CDR3 DNA: TGTGCCTGGAGTGTAGGGTACGCAACTAATGAAAAACTGTTTTTT.